The T cell receptor beta chain described here comes from a study of patients and donors after allogeneic stem cell transplantation. Via MiXCR, TCRdb re-called the RT-PCR reads, giving one row per CDR3 protein. The sample carries 920,000 or so distinct CDR3 sequences, 18% recorded once. This clonotype turned up a few times. Trimming took 10 bases from V and 6 from J, leaving 13 bases between them. The CDR3 spans 12 residues. CDR1 and CDR2 (germline): SGHTA, FQGNSA. J is TRBJ2-1 and V is TRBV7-2; the D gene is possibly TRBD2 (6 bases). Sequencing used blood, either unsorted or a sorted T cell fraction (not recorded which). The clonotype comes from a human donor who was either an allogeneic HSCT recipient or a stem cell or donor lymphocyte infusion donor (not recorded which). It is not recorded whose cells these are; they may come from a transplant donor. This chain's CDR3 is CATGWGVNEQFF. The DNA of the CDR3 is TGTGCCACGGGGTGGGGGGTCAATGAGCAGTTCTTC.